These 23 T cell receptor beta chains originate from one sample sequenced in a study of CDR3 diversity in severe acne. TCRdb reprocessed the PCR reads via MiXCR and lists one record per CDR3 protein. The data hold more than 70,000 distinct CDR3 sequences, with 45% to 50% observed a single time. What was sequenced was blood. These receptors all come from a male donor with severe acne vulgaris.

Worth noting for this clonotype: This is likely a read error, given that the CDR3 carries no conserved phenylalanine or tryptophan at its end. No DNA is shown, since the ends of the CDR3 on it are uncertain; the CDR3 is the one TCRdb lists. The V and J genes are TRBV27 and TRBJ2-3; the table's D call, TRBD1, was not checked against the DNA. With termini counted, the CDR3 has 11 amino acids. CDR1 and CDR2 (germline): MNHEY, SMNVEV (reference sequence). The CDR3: CASRGTGRSLY.

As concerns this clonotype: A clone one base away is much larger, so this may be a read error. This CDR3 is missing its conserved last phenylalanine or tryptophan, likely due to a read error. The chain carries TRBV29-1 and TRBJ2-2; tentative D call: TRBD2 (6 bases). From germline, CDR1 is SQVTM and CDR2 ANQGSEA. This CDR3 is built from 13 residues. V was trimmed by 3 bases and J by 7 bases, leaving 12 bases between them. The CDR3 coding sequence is TGCAGCGTTGATGGGCAGGGAGGCGGGGAGCTGTTTTCT. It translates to CSVDGQGGGELFS.

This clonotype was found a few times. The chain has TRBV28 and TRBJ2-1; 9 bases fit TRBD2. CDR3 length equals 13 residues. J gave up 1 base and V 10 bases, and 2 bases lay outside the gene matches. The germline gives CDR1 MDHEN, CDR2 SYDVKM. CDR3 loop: CATGLASYNEQFF. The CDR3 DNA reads TGTGCCACAGGACTAGCGTCCTACAATGAGCAGTTCTTC.

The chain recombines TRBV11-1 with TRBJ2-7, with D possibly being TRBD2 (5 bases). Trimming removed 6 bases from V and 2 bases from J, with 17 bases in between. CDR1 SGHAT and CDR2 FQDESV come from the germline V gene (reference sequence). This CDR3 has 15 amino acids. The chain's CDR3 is CASSAHNGVAYEQYF. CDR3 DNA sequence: TGTGCCAGCAGTGCACACAACGGGGTTGCCTACGAGCAGTACTTC. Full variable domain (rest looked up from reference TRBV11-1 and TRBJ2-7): EAEVAQSPRYKITEKSQAVAFWCDPISGHATLYWYRQILGQGPELLVQFQDESVVDDSQLPKDRFSAERLKGVDSTLKIQPAELGDSAMYLCASSAHNGVAYEQYFGPGTRLTVT.

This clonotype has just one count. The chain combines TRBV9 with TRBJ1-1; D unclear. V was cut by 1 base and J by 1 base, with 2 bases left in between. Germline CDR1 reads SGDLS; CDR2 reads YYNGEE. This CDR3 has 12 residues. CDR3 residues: CASSVPNTEAFF. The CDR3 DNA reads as TGTGCCAGCAGCGTACCGAACACTGAAGCTTTCTTT. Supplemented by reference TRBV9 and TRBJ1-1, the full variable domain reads DSGVTQTPKHLITATGQRVTLRCSPRSGDLSVYWYQQSLDQGLQFLIQYYNGEERAKGNILERFSAQQFPDLHSELNLSSLELGDSALYFCASSVPNTEAFFGQGTRLTVV.

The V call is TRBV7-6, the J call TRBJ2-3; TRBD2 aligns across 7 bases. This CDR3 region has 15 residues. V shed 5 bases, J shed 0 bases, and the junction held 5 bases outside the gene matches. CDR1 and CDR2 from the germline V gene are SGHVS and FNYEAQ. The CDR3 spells CASSLLAPSTDTQYF. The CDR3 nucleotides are TGTGCCAGCAGCCTACTAGCGCCTAGCACAGATACGCAGTATTTT.

The CDR3 loop is CASSLPQTTVHATNEKLFF. CDR3 bases: TGTGCCAGCAGCTTACCCCAAACCACTGTACATGCAACTAATGAAAAACTGTTTTTT. The chain joins TRBV7-8 to TRBJ1-4; D unclear. This CDR3 spans 19 amino acids. The germline V and J ends were trimmed by 2 bases and 0 bases, with 19 bases remaining between them. Germline loops: CDR1 SGHVS, CDR2 FQNEAQ.

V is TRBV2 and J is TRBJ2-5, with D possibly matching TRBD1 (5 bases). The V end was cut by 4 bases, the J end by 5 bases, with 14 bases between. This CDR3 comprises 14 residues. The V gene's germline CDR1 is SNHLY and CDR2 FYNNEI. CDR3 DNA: TGTGCCAGCAGTGGGGCAGGGTCTGAGGAGACCCAGTACTTC. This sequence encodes CASSGAGSEETQYF.

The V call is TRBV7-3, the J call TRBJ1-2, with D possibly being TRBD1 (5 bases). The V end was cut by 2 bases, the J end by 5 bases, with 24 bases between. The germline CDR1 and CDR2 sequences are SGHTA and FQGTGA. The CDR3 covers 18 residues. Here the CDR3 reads CASSLGGGIGGVRYGYTF. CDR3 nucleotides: TGTGCCAGCAGCTTAGGGGGAGGGATCGGAGGAGTTCGGTATGGCTACACCTTC.

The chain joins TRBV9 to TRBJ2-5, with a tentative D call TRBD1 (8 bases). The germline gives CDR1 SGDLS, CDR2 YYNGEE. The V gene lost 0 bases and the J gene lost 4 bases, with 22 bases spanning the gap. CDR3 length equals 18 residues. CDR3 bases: TGTGCCAGCAGCGTAGCGCAGGGGGCGGGAGAGGGGGCAGAGACCCAGTACTTC. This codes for CASSVAQGAGEGAETQYF.

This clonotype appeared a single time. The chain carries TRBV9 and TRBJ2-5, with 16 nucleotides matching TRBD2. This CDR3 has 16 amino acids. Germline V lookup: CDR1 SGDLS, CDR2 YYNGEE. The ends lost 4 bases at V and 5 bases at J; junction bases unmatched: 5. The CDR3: CASSPMGLAGGETQYF. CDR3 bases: TGTGCCAGCAGCCCCATGGGACTAGCGGGAGGGGAGACCCAGTACTTC.

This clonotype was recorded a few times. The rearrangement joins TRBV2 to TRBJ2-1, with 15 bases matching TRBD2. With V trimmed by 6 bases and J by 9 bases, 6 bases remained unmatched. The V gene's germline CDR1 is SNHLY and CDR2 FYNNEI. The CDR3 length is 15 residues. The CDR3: CASSELGLAGGEQFF. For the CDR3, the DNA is TGTGCCAGCAGCGAACTGGGACTAGCGGGAGGTGAGCAGTTCTTC.

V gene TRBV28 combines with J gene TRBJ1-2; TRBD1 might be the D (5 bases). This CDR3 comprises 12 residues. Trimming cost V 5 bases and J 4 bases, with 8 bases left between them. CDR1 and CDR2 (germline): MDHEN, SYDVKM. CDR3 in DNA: TGTGCCAGCAGTCGGGACCCCTATGGCTACACCTTC. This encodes CASSRDPYGYTF.

The CDR3 is CAISESTLGNTIYF. The CDR3 DNA follows: TGTGCCATCAGTGAGTCAACACTTGGAAACACCATATATTTT. V usage is TRBV10-3 and J usage is TRBJ1-3; D uncertain. The CDR3 loop spans 14 amino acids. Trimming shortened V by 0 bases and J by 3 bases, and 6 bases separated the two germline ends. Germline CDR1 and CDR2: ENHRY and SYGVKD.

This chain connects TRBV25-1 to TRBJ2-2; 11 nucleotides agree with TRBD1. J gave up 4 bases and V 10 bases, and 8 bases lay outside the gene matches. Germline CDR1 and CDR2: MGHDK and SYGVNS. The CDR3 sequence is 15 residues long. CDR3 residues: CAIGRGTGGTGELFF. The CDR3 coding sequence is TGTGCCATTGGGCGGGGGACAGGGGGCACCGGGGAGCTGTTTTTT.

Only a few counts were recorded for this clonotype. CDR3 DNA sequence: TGTGCCAGCAATTCGGGGCAGGCTTACTACGAGCAGTACTTC. It codes for CASNSGQAYYEQYF. The chain recombines TRBV5-4 with TRBJ2-7; D is perhaps TRBD1 or TRBD2 (5 bases each). This CDR3 contains 14 residues. Germline V gives CDR1 SGHNT, CDR2 YYREEE (reference sequence). Trimming left V 6 bases short and J 3 bases short, with 16 bases between. The full variable domain, in which reference TRBV5-4 and TRBJ2-7 provide the parts outside the CDR3, is ETGVTQSPTHLIKTRGQQVTLRCSSQSGHNTVSWYQQALGQGPQFIFQYYREEENGRGNFPPRFSGLQFPNYSSELNVNALELDDSALYLCASNSGQAYYEQYFGPGTRLTVT.

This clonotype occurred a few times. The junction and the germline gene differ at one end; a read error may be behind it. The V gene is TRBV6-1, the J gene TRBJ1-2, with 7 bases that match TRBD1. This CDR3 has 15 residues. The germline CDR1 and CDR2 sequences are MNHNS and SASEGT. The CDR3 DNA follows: TGTGCCAGCAGTAGGTACAGGGGTCGTAACTATGGCTGCACCTTC. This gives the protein CASSRYRGRNYGCTF.

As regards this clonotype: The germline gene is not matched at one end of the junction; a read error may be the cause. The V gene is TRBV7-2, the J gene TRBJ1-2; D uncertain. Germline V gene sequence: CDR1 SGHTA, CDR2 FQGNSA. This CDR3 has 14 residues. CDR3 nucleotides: TGCGCCAGCAGCCTTGGATGGGTTAACTATGGCTACACCTTC. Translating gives CASSLGWVNYGYTF.

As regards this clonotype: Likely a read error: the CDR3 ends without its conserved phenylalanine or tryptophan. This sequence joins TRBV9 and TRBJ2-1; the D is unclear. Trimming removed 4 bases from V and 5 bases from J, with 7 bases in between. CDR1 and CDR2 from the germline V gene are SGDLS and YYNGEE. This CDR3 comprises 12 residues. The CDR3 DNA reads TGTGCCAGCAGCATCACAAACAATGAGCAGTTCGTC. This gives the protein CASSITNNEQFV.

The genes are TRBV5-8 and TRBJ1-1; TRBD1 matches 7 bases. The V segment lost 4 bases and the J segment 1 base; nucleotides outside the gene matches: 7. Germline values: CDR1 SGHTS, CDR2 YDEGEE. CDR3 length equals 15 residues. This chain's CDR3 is CASSVTGAANTEAFF. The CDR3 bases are TGTGCCAGCAGCGTAACAGGGGCCGCGAACACTGAAGCTTTCTTT. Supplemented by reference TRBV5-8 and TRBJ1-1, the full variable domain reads EAGVTQSPTHLIKTRGQQATLRCSPISGHTSVYWYQQALGLGLQFLLWYDEGEERNRGNFPPRFSGRQFPNYSSELNVNALELEDSALYLCASSVTGAANTEAFFGQGTRLTVV.

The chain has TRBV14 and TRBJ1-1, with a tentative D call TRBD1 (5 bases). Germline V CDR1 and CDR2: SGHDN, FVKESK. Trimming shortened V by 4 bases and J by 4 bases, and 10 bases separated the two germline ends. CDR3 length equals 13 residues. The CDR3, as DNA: TGTGCCAGCAGCCTAACAGGTAGCACTGAAGCTTTCTTT. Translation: CASSLTGSTEAFF.

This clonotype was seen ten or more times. CDR3 in amino acids: CASSLSGWTEAFF. The CDR3 DNA reads as TGTGCCAGCAGCCTGTCGGGGTGGACTGAAGCTTTCTTT. The genes are TRBV7-9 and TRBJ1-1, with D hard to call. Per the germline V gene, CDR1 is SEHNR and CDR2 is FQNEAQ (reference sequence). Trimming removed 5 bases at V and 5 bases at J, with 12 bases between. This CDR3 is built from 13 residues.

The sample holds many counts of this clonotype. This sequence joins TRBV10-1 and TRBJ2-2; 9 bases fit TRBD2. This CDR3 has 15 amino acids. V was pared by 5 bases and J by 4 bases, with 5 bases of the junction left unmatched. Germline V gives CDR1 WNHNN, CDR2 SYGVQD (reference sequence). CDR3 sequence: CASSPRREGTGELFF. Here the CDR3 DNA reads TGCGCCAGCAGTCCTCGGCGGGAGGGCACCGGGGAGCTGTTTTTT.